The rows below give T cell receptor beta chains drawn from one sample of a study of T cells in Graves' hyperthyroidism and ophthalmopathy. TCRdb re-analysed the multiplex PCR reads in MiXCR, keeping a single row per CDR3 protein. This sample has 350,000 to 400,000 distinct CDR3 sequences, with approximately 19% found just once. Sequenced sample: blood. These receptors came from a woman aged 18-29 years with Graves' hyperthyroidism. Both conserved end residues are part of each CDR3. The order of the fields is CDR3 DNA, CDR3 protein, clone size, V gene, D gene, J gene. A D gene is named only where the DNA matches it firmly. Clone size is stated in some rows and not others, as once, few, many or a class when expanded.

TGTGCCAGCAGCGACCACGGGAACAATCAGCCCCAGCATTTT,CASSDHGNNQPQHF,NA,TRBV9,NA,TRBJ1-5
TGTGCCAGCAGTGAAGCGACAGGTGGGGCTTATAGCAATCAGCCCCAGCATTTT,CASSEATGGAYSNQPQHF,many,TRBV6-1,NA,TRBJ1-5
TGTGCCAGCAGTGAAGAAGTGCAGCGATTCGGCACTGAAGCTTTCTTT,CASSEEVQRFGTEAFF,many,TRBV2,NA,TRBJ1-1
TGTGCCTGGAGTGTAATCAGGGGCACCGGGGAGCTGTTTTTT,CAWSVIRGTGELFF,few,TRBV30,NA,TRBJ2-2
TGCGCCAGCAGCCACCCCCCGGCAGCTAACTATGGCTACACCTTC,CASSHPPAANYGYTF,many,TRBV4-1,NA,TRBJ1-2
TGTGCCATCAGTGAGTCGGGAGCGGGGGCAGGCAGCGAGCAGTACTTC,CAISESGAGAGSEQYF,NA,TRBV10-3,TRBD2,TRBJ2-7
TGTGCCAGCAGCCCATCCCTCTCCTACGAGCAGTACTTC,CASSPSLSYEQYF,many,TRBV13,NA,TRBJ2-7
TGTGCCAGCAGTTACGGGTGGGAAGCTTTCTTT,CASSYGWEAFF,NA,TRBV6-2/TRBV6-3,NA,TRBJ1-1
TGTGCCAGCAGTTCCCGGGACAGGCGAACCTACGAGCAGTACTTC,CASSSRDRRTYEQYF,many,TRBV12-3/TRBV12-4,TRBD1,TRBJ2-7
TGTGCCAGCTCAAAGGGGGACAGGGGCTACGAGCAGTACTTC,CASSKGDRGYEQYF,NA,TRBV18,TRBD1,TRBJ2-7
TGTGCCAGCAGCCAATCGGCCGGCTATGGCTACACCTTC,CASSQSAGYGYTF,many,TRBV7-3,NA,TRBJ1-2
TGTGCCAGCAGCTCTCTAGGAGGCTACCGTTTGTGGGCTTTCTTT,CASSSLGGYRLWAFF,few,TRBV27,NA,TRBJ1-1
TGTGCCAGCAGTTTGGATGGAGTACCACCCTACACCTTC,CASSLDGVPPYTF,NA,TRBV12-3/TRBV12-4,NA,TRBJ1-2
TGTGCCAGCAGCCCGAAGCCTACAGGTTCAGCTTTCTTT,CASSPKPTGSAFF,few,TRBV3-1,NA,TRBJ1-1
TGTGCCAGCTCACAGCCGGGACAGGGATCCTACGAGCAGTACTTC,CASSQPGQGSYEQYF,many,TRBV18,TRBD1,TRBJ2-7
TGTGCCAGCAGTGTTAACGGACGGATCAATCAGCCCCAGCATTTT,CASSVNGRINQPQHF,many,TRBV6-1,NA,TRBJ1-5
TGCGCCAGCAGCCCTGACGTAGGATACACCATATATTTT,CASSPDVGYTIYF,many,TRBV4-1,NA,TRBJ1-3
TGCGCCAGCAGCTTGGCCTGGCAGGGTTTCTCACCCCTCCACTTT,CASSLAWQGFSPLHF,NA,TRBV5-1,NA,TRBJ1-6
TGCAGCGTTGAAAGCCAGGGGGGCTATGGCTACACCTTC,CSVESQGGYGYTF,many,TRBV29-1,TRBD1,TRBJ1-2
TGTGCCAGCAGCTTAGATGCGGGCAGGAAGGGGGGAAACATTCAGTACTTC,CASSLDAGRKGGNIQYF,few,TRBV11-2,NA,TRBJ2-4
TGTGCCAGCTCACCGGGATCCGTGTGGGAGACCCAGTACTTC,CASSPGSVWETQYF,few,TRBV18,NA,TRBJ2-5
TGCAGTGCTATTGGTAATTCCCACTTCTACGAGCAGTACTTC,CSAIGNSHFYEQYF,many,TRBV20-1,NA,TRBJ2-7
TGTGCCAGCAGCCCGACAGGGGAGACAGCTAACTATGGCTACACCTTC,CASSPTGETANYGYTF,few,TRBV4-2,TRBD1,TRBJ1-2
TGTGCCAGCAGTGGAGTCGTTGTGAACACCGGGGAGCTGTTTTTT,CASSGVVVNTGELFF,many,TRBV2,NA,TRBJ2-2
TGCAGCGTTAGGGACAGGGGCTCCTACGAGCAGTACTTC,CSVRDRGSYEQYF,many,TRBV29-1,TRBD1,TRBJ2-7
TGCGCCAGCAGAGGTTTGGATAACACTGAAGCTTTCTTT,CASRGLDNTEAFF,many,TRBV5-1,NA,TRBJ1-1
TGTGCCAGCAGTTTCCTGACAGGCTCCTACGAGCAGTACTTC,CASSFLTGSYEQYF,many,TRBV6-5,NA,TRBJ2-7
TGCGCCAGCAGCTTGGGGGTAGGGGACTACGAGCAGTACTTC,CASSLGVGDYEQYF,NA,TRBV5-1,NA,TRBJ2-7
TGTGCCAGTGAGGGATATGGCTATGGCTACACCTTC,CASEGYGYGYTF,NA,TRBV28,NA,TRBJ1-2
TGTGCCAGCAGCTTAAATGTTGACGGGACCCAGTACTTC,CASSLNVDGTQYF,NA,TRBV7-3,NA,TRBJ2-5
TGTGCCACCAGTGATTTTGACAGGGAGACAGATACGCAGTATTTT,CATSDFDRETDTQYF,NA,TRBV24-1,TRBD1,TRBJ2-3
TGTGCCAGCAGCTTATCCCTAGCTACCAGCTCCTACGAGCAGTACTTC,CASSLSLATSSYEQYF,many,TRBV7-8,NA,TRBJ2-7
TGCAGTGGTTCAAAGGTCGCCTACGAGCAGTACTTC,CSGSKVAYEQYF,many,TRBV20-1,NA,TRBJ2-7
TGTGCCAGCAGTTTACCGGGGCTCGGTGAAGCTTTCTTT,CASSLPGLGEAFF,many,TRBV12-3/TRBV12-4,NA,TRBJ1-1
TGCGCCAGCAGCTTGACGGCAGGCGGCCACGAGCAGTACTTC,CASSLTAGGHEQYF,NA,TRBV5-1,NA,TRBJ2-7
TGTGCCAGCAGTTACTCCACCGTGACAGGCCCTAATGAGCAGTTCTTC,CASSYSTVTGPNEQFF,NA,TRBV6-5,NA,TRBJ2-1
TGTGCCAGCCGTATTACAAGGGTAACTGAAGCTTTCTTT,CASRITRVTEAFF,many,TRBV6-5,NA,TRBJ1-1
TGCAGCGTTGAAACCCTACTAGCGGGGGGTCCGGAGACCCAGTACTTC,CSVETLLAGGPETQYF,few,TRBV29-1,TRBD2,TRBJ2-5
TGTGCCAGCAGTTTATGGGCAGGGGGCGCGGGCAATCAGCCCCAGCATTTT,CASSLWAGGAGNQPQHF,NA,TRBV12-3/TRBV12-4,TRBD1,TRBJ1-5
TGTGCCAGCAGCATCGGGGGTGGGACAGGGGAGGAAGCTTTCTTT,CASSIGGGTGEEAFF,NA,TRBV11-2,TRBD1,TRBJ1-1